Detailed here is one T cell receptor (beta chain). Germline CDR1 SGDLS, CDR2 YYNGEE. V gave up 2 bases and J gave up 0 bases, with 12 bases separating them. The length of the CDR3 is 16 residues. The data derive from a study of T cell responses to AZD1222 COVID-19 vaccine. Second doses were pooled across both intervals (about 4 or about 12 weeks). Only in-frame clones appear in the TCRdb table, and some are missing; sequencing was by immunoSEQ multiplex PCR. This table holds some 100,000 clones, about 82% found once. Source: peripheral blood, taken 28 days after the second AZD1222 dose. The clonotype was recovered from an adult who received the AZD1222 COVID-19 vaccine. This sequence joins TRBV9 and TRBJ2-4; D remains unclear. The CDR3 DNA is TGTGCCAGCAGCGTGGGCTCAACCATAGCCAAAAACATTCAGTACTTC. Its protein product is CASSVGSTIAKNIQYF.